This T cell receptor (beta chain) was sequenced for a study of cytomegalovirus exposure and HLA in healthy donors. Each donor's status was that of a healthy bone marrow donor. In regard to this clone: What it binds is unknown.

Study-level results: Rates of TCR association differed by HLA locus in a later analysis, with DRB1 highest and HLA-C lowest. V- and J-gene trimming in TCR beta was tied to a missense DCLRE1C variant by an analysis performed later. In an earlier analysis, most TCR beta V segments were productive about 87% or about 30% of the time.

60 Vbeta and 13 Jbeta primers were used in PCR. The protocol was immunoSEQ multiplex PCR, while the TCRdb copy is restricted to in-frame clones and leaves out a portion. The sample contains 190,000 or so clones, 75% to 85% of which appear only once. Trimming cost V 4 bases and J 6 bases; bases outside gene matches: 7. CDR1 KGHSH and CDR2 LQKENI come from the germline V gene. This CDR3 has 15 residues. The source material was PBMCs. The chain employs TRBV18 and TRBJ1-1, with 11 bases aligning to TRBD1. This receptor was identified in a woman aged 45-65 years in good health and CMV-seropositive. The CDR3 sequence is CASSLRTGGESEAFF. CDR3 sequence (DNA): TGTGCCAGCTCACTGCGGACAGGGGGCGAGTCTGAAGCTTTCTTT.